The 32 T cell receptor beta chains below all came from one sample that was sequenced in a study of T cell responses to AZD1222 COVID-19 vaccine. Generated by immunoSEQ multiplex PCR, the TCRdb table keeps only in-frame clones and is missing some. Of roughly 110,000 clones in the sample, around 91% were seen once. Sequencing used peripheral blood, obtained on day 0 of AZD1222 vaccination. The receptors originated from an adult in good health.

The chain combines TRBV6-6 with TRBJ1-4; 7 positions agree with TRBD1. Germline V gene sequence: CDR1 MNHNY, CDR2 SVGAGI (reference sequence). The V and J ends lost 6 bases and 5 bases, in that order; junction bases with no gene match: 6. The CDR3 is 14 amino acids. The CDR3 bases are TGTGCCAGCAGAAACAGGGGCTTAAATGAAAAACTGTTTTTT. Translated, it gives CASRNRGLNEKLFF.

This chain uses TRBV9 with TRBJ2-7; D is ambiguous. CDR1 and CDR2 from the germline V gene are SGDLS and YYNGEE. The CDR3 is 15 amino acids. Trimming pared 0 bases from V and 2 bases from J, leaving 12 bases between. CDR3 DNA sequence: TGTGCCAGCAGCGTAGGGGCTACGCAACCCTACGAGCAGTACTTC. This translates into CASSVGATQPYEQYF.

As regards this clone: Its ends do not fully match the called genes, so a read error is possible. The sample carries other DNA sequences with the same CDR3. The J gene is TRBJ2-7, the V gene TRBV3-1 (or the pseudogene TRBV3-2); 7 bases fit TRBD2. Looked up from germline, CDR1 is LGHDT and CDR2 is YNNKEL (reference sequence). The CDR3 consists of 19 residues. The DNA of the CDR3 is TGTGCCAGTAGCCTCTCCCGGGGGAGGGCCTCGCCTGGCTCCTACGAGCAGTACTTC. Protein product: CASSLSRGRASPGSYEQYF.

This clone came up once. The CDR3 DNA sequence: TGTGCCTGGAGTGTACCGGGGGAGAACTATGGCTACACCTTC. Encoded protein: CAWSVPGENYGYTF. This rearrangement joins TRBV30 to TRBJ1-2; weak D call: TRBD1 (5 bases). V lost 0 bases and J 2 bases, leaving 10 bases between the germline ends. In germline, CDR1 is GTSNPN, CDR2 SVGIG (reference sequence). The CDR3 length is 14 residues.

V and J are TRBV10-3 and TRBJ2-7, with TRBD2 as a possible D gene (5 bases). This CDR3 is built from 11 residues. V lost 10 bases and J 4 bases, leaving 11 bases between the germline ends. Looked up from germline, CDR1 is ENHRY and CDR2 is SYGVKD. This CDR3 reads CATREAYEQYF. CDR3 in DNA: TGTGCCACGAGGGAAGCGTACGAGCAGTACTTC.

The rearrangement uses TRBV18 and TRBJ1-1; the D gene is possibly TRBD1 (6 bases). Germline CDR1 KGHSH, CDR2 LQKENI. CDR3 length: 12 amino acids. V shed 6 bases and J shed 5 bases, with 10 bases lying between them. In DNA form, the CDR3 reads TGTGCCAGCTCCTCGAGGGGGACTGAAGCTTTCTTT. Translating gives CASSSRGTEAFF.

The chain links TRBV2 to TRBJ2-2; TRBD2 aligns across 7 bases. CDR1 and CDR2 (germline): SNHLY, FYNNEI. V lost 6 bases and J lost 0; bases outside the gene matches: 4. There are 15 residues in the CDR3. The CDR3 DNA is TGTGCCAGCAGGGGGACTATCGCGAACACCGGGGAGCTGTTTTTT. Residues: CASRGTIANTGELFF. The variable domain in full, with the rest retrieved from reference TRBV2 and TRBJ2-2, is EPEVTQTPSHQVTQMGQEVILRCVPISNHLYFYWYRQILGQKVEFLVSFYNNEISEKSEIFDDQFSVERPDGSNFTLKIRSTKLEDSAMYFCASRGTIANTGELFFGEGSRLTVL.

Note on this clone: This sample also contains other DNA sequences that code for the same CDR3. J is TRBJ1-2 and V is TRBV19; D ambiguous. V lost 0 bases and J lost 6, with 8 bases in between. The CDR3 has 13 residues. Germline lookup yields CDR1 LNHDA and CDR2 SQIVND (reference sequence). The CDR3 loop is CASSIDRGDGYTF. CDR3 DNA sequence: TGTGCCAGTAGTATAGATCGGGGAGATGGCTACACCTTC.

The V gene is TRBV7-3, the J gene TRBJ2-5, with D tentatively TRBD1 (6 bases). V was trimmed by 1 base and J by 4 bases, leaving 13 bases between them. Germline CDR1 reads SGHTA; CDR2 reads FQGTGA. This CDR3 has 15 residues. The CDR3 protein is CASSLIGLGGETQYF. DNA for the CDR3: TGTGCCAGCAGCTTAATCGGGCTAGGGGGAGAGACCCAGTACTTC.

The rearrangement joins TRBV5-1 to TRBJ2-1; 7 bases line up with TRBD2. The CDR3 consists of 15 residues. The J segment lost 6 bases and the V segment lost 3 bases, leaving 9 bases of the junction unmatched. Per the germline V gene, CDR1 is SGHRS and CDR2 is YFSETQ. Here the CDR3 reads CASSWGGTPGNEQFF. The DNA of the CDR3 is TGCGCCAGCAGCTGGGGGGGGACCCCTGGCAATGAGCAGTTCTTC.

In nucleotides, the CDR3 is TGTGCCAGCAGTGATTTGGGTCTGAGTCAGCCCCAGCATTTT. This translates into CASSDLGLSQPQHF. The chain is built from TRBV6-1 and TRBJ1-5; D is unresolved. Per the germline V gene, CDR1 is MNHNS and CDR2 is SASEGT. The CDR3 totals 14 residues. V was trimmed by 3 bases and J by 6 bases, leaving 12 bases between them.

This clone has only one observation. The rearrangement uses TRBV24-1 and TRBJ1-2; D call uncertain. Looked up from germline, CDR1 is KGHDR and CDR2 is SFDVKD. Trimming took off 2 bases at V and 8 bases at J, with 11 bases between the two ends. The CDR3 extends over 13 amino acids. The CDR3 coding sequence is TGTGCCACCAGTGATTCGACCTTCTCAGGCTACACCTTC. Its translation: CATSDSTFSGYTF.

The genes are TRBV4-3 and TRBJ2-7; 7 bases are shared with TRBD2. CDR1 is LGHNA, CDR2 YSLEER, per germline. V was pared by 1 base and J by 0 bases, with 21 bases of the junction left unmatched. The CDR3 loop spans 21 amino acids. The CDR3 is CASSQVAFTPMAGDYSYEQYF. Here the CDR3 DNA reads TGCGCCAGCAGCCAAGTCGCCTTCACTCCTATGGCCGGGGACTACTCCTACGAGCAGTACTTC.

The chain uses TRBV10-3 and TRBJ1-2; D gene ambiguous. Germline CDR1 is ENHRY and CDR2 is SYGVKD. The CDR3 covers 14 residues. Trimming removed 8 bases from V and 0 bases from J, with 13 bases in between. The CDR3: CAIQVGSPNYGYTF. The CDR3 DNA is TGTGCCATCCAGGTTGGCAGCCCTAACTATGGCTACACCTTC.

V gene TRBV5-4 combines with J gene TRBJ1-6; TRBD1 matches 7 bases. The CDR3 has 14 amino acids. Germline CDR1 reads SGHNT; CDR2 reads YYREEE (reference sequence). The V gene end was trimmed by 0 bases and the J gene end by 9 bases; junction bases not matched to a gene: 3. The CDR3 coding sequence is TGTGCCAGCAGCTTGGGACAGGGTTTTTCACCCCTCCACTTT. Its protein is CASSLGQGFSPLHF.

The J gene is TRBJ1-1, the V gene TRBV5-1; D is undetermined. CDR1 and CDR2 from the germline V gene are SGHRS and YFSETQ. V was clipped by 4 bases and J by 1 base, with 8 bases between them. The CDR3 loop spans 13 amino acids. The CDR3 DNA sequence: TGCGCCAGCAGCCACGGTGGGAACACTGAAGCTTTCTTT. This gives the protein CASSHGGNTEAFF.

The chain carries TRBV6-5 and TRBJ2-7; D is ambiguous. The CDR3 is 14 residues long. Germline CDR1 MNHEY, CDR2 SVGAGI. V lost 6 bases to trimming and J lost 2 bases, with 14 bases between them. This CDR3 is CASSRGRKPYEQYF. The CDR3 nucleotides read TGTGCCAGCAGCCGCGGCAGAAAACCCTACGAGCAGTACTTC.

The rearrangement uses TRBV30 and TRBJ1-5, with no clear D. The V end was cut by 0 bases, the J end by 5 bases, with 11 bases between. The germline CDR1 and CDR2 sequences are GTSNPN and SVGIG (reference sequence). CDR3 length: 14 residues. This CDR3 is CAWSVLGIHQPQHF. CDR3 bases: TGTGCCTGGAGTGTACTGGGGATTCATCAGCCCCAGCATTTT.

This rearrangement joins TRBV11-2 to TRBJ1-2; D is ambiguous. The CDR3 extends over 16 amino acids. Trimming removed 2 bases at V and 2 bases at J, with 15 bases between. Germline V gene data show CDR1 as SGHAT and CDR2 as FQNNGV. The CDR3 here is CASSLQPGQLNYGYTF. CDR3 coding DNA: TGTGCCAGCAGCTTACAACCCGGCCAGCTAAACTATGGCTACACCTTC.

The V and J genes are TRBV7-9 and TRBJ2-3; 12 bases are a match to TRBD2. The CDR3 spans 16 residues. CDR1 is SEHNR, CDR2 FQNEAQ, per germline (reference sequence). V lost 1 base to trimming and J lost 5 bases; unmatched junction nucleotides: 4. CDR3 nucleotide sequence: TGTGCCAGCAGCTTAGTGACTAGCGGGGGACAAGATACGCAGTATTTT. This codes for CASSLVTSGGQDTQYF.

V usage is TRBV6-5 and J usage is TRBJ1-3, with D possibly being TRBD1 (5 bases). The CDR3 runs 15 residues. The V end was cut by 8 bases, the J end by 0 bases, with 14 bases between. Germline CDR1 reads MNHEY; CDR2 reads SVGAGI. CDR3 DNA: TGTGCCAGCGAGCGTACAGGCGCCTCTGGAAACACCATATATTTT. Translated: CASERTGASGNTIYF.

The genes are TRBV7-2 and TRBJ1-3, with D possibly being TRBD1 (6 bases). Germline-derived CDR1 and CDR2 are SGHTA and FQGNSA. V gave up 5 bases and J gave up 4 bases, with 15 bases separating them. The length of the CDR3 is 15 residues. The CDR3 loop reads CASSTAGGQGNTIYF. DNA for the CDR3: TGTGCCAGCAGCACCGCTGGGGGGCAGGGAAACACCATATATTTT.

This chain links TRBV4-3 with TRBJ2-3, with TRBD2 matching over 8 bases. Trimming took 1 base from V and 0 from J; bases not matched to a gene: 12. This CDR3 region has 19 residues. Germline V gene data show CDR1 as LGHNA and CDR2 as YSLEER. This CDR3 reads CASSQGWNPAGVSTDTQYF. The CDR3 DNA sequence: TGCGCCAGCAGCCAAGGGTGGAACCCAGCGGGGGTGAGCACAGATACGCAGTATTTT.

The chain employs TRBV24-1 and TRBJ2-5, with D perhaps given as TRBD1 or TRBD2 (5 bases each). Germline lookup yields CDR1 KGHDR and CDR2 SFDVKD. Trimming took off 3 bases at V and 4 bases at J, with 20 bases between the two ends. CDR3 size: 17 residues. CDR3 protein: CATSDPRVGETGETQYF. CDR3 nucleotides: TGTGCCACCAGTGATCCCCGGGTGGGGGAGACGGGAGAGACCCAGTACTTC.

The chain carries TRBV13 and TRBJ2-3; D call uncertain. CDR1 PRHDT and CDR2 FYEKMQ come from the germline V gene (reference sequence). The CDR3 contains 13 residues. Trimming stripped 4 bases from V and 2 bases from J, with 7 bases between. CDR3 in DNA: TGTGCCAGCAGCTCCCCGACCACAGATACGCAGTATTTT. The encoded protein is CASSSPTTDTQYF. Using reference TRBV13 and TRBJ2-3 for the parts outside the CDR3, the full variable domain is AAGVIQSPRHLIKEKRETATLKCYPIPRHDTVYWYQQGPGQDPQFLISFYEKMQSDKGSIPDRFSAQQFSDYHSELNMSSLELGDSALYFCASSSPTTDTQYFGPGTRLTVL.

The rearrangement joins TRBV19 to TRBJ1-2, with 7 bases identical to TRBD1. From germline, CDR1 is LNHDA and CDR2 SQIVND (reference sequence). The CDR3 runs to 13 residues. Trimming took 5 bases from V and 8 from J; bases not matched to a gene: 8. The CDR3 sequence: CASSRGQLEGYTF. For the CDR3, the DNA is TGTGCCAGTAGTCGGGGACAGTTGGAGGGCTACACCTTC. Using reference TRBV19 and TRBJ1-2 for the parts outside the CDR3, the full variable domain is DGGITQSPKYLFRKEGQNVTLSCEQNLNHDAMYWYRQDPGQGLRLIYYSQIVNDFQKGDIAEGYSVSREKKESFPLTVTSAQKNPTAFYLCASSRGQLEGYTFGSGTRLTVV.

CDR3: CASSTGTGWSSPLHF. DNA of the CDR3: TGTGCCAGCAGCACCGGGACAGGGTGGAGTTCACCCCTCCACTTT. V gene TRBV7-2 combines with J gene TRBJ1-6; the match to TRBD1 covers 9 bases. Germline V CDR1 and CDR2: SGHTA, FQGNSA. V lost 5 bases, J lost 9 bases, and 8 bases stayed unmatched. The CDR3 runs 15 residues.

This sequence joins TRBV10-3 and TRBJ1-2; the D is unclear. Deletions cut 0 bases from V and 5 bases from J, with 10 bases between. CDR3 length equals 14 residues. Germline V gene lookup returns CDR1 ENHRY and CDR2 SYGVKD. CDR3: CAISESQPSYGYTF. In DNA, the CDR3 is TGTGCCATCAGTGAGTCGCAGCCCTCATATGGCTACACCTTC.

The chain couples TRBV29-1 to TRBJ2-2, with D maybe TRBD1 (6 bases). In germline, CDR1 is SQVTM, CDR2 ANQGSEA. V was shortened by 4 bases and J by 0 bases, with 9 bases between the two germline ends. CDR3 size: 14 residues. CDR3 in amino acids: CSVADSANTGELFF. The CDR3 coding sequence is TGCAGCGTTGCGGACAGCGCGAACACCGGGGAGCTGTTTTTT.

The chain recombines TRBV19 with TRBJ1-2, with 8 bases identical to TRBD1. V dropped 9 bases and J dropped 5; count of bases not matched to a gene: 5. Germline V lookup: CDR1 LNHDA, CDR2 SQIVND (reference sequence). The length of the CDR3 is 12 residues. CDR3 region: CASLDRVYGYTF. The CDR3 DNA reads TGTGCCAGCTTGGACAGGGTTTATGGCTACACCTTC.

The V and J genes are TRBV2 and TRBJ2-1; 8 bases match TRBD1. Trimming cost V 6 bases and J 6 bases; bases outside gene matches: 7. The CDR3 runs to 14 residues. Looked up from germline, CDR1 is SNHLY and CDR2 is FYNNEI. This CDR3 is CASSDRGLVNEQFF. The CDR3 bases are TGTGCCAGCAGCGACAGGGGTTTGGTCAATGAGCAGTTCTTC.

This sequence joins TRBV19 and TRBJ1-5, with no clear D. Germline CDR1 LNHDA, CDR2 SQIVND (reference sequence). CDR3 size: 16 residues. Trimming took off 8 bases at V and 1 base at J, with 18 bases between the two ends. The CDR3 region is CASSTADGRSNQPQHF. The CDR3 bases are TGTGCCAGTTCGACCGCCGATGGCAGAAGCAATCAGCCCCAGCATTTT.